This T cell receptor beta chain was sequenced during a study of cytomegalovirus exposure and HLA in healthy donors. General observations from the study: A later analysis found that most CMV-associated TCR beta chains appeared HLA-restricted.

Germline trimming cut 5 bases from V and 6 bases from J; bases unmatched to any gene: 20. The V gene's germline CDR1 is PRHDT and CDR2 FYEKMQ (reference sequence). The CDR3 consists of 19 residues. A word on this clone: The antigen is unknown.

PCR involved 60 Vbeta and 13 Jbeta primers. Sequencing was performed with immunoSEQ multiplex PCR; in TCRdb, only in-frame clones are kept and a portion is missing. This table has approximately 140,000 clones, roughly four fifths appearing once. Sequenced material: PBMCs. The receptor comes from a female donor in good health and CMV-seronegative. This chain joins TRBV13 and TRBJ1-1; 11 bases are a match to TRBD1. DNA for the CDR3: TGTGCCAGCAGCGATAAAAGACGGACAGGGGGCGCGGGGTTTGCTGAAGCTTTCTTT. This sequence encodes CASSDKRRTGGAGFAEAFF.